These 18 T cell receptor beta chains share one sample of origin, sequenced in a study of T cell responses to AZD1222 COVID-19 vaccine. This table comes from immunoSEQ multiplex PCR, and its TCRdb copy is limited to in-frame clones, with some not included. This sample has about 140,000 clones, with 85% to 90% found just once. The source material was peripheral blood, sampled on day 0 of AZD1222 vaccination. These receptor sequences come from an adult in good health.

The rearrangement links TRBV7-9 to TRBJ1-5; no firm D call. The CDR3 covers 14 residues. V lost 3 bases and J 0 bases, leaving 6 bases between the germline ends. Germline V CDR1 and CDR2: SEHNR, FQNEAQ (reference sequence). The CDR3 DNA reads as TGTGCCAGCAGCTTCGGGTATAGCAATCAGCCCCAGCATTTT. This translates into CASSFGYSNQPQHF. Supplemented by reference TRBV7-9 and TRBJ1-5, the full variable domain reads DTGVSQNPRHKITKRGQNVTFRCDPISEHNRLYWYRQTLGQGPEFLTYFQNEAQLEKSRLLSDRFSAERPKGSFSTLEIQRTEQGDSAMYLCASSFGYSNQPQHFGDGTRLSIL.

The chain couples TRBV14 to TRBJ2-2; D ambiguous. Per the germline V gene, CDR1 is SGHDN and CDR2 is FVKESK. There are 14 residues in the CDR3. Deletions cut 6 bases from V and 1 base from J, with 9 bases between. The CDR3 is CASSLAVNTGELFF. DNA of the CDR3: TGTGCCAGCAGTTTAGCCGTGAACACCGGGGAGCTGTTTTTT.

The chain links TRBV4-3 to TRBJ2-7; D uncertain. CDR1 LGHNA and CDR2 YSLEER come from the germline V gene. CDR3 length: 12 amino acids. Trimming took off 8 bases at V and 4 bases at J, with 12 bases between the two ends. The CDR3 is CASGPYGYEQYF. CDR3 DNA sequence: TGCGCCAGCGGCCCCTATGGTTACGAGCAGTACTTC.

The CDR3 spells CASSIRGQGSNEQFF. CDR3 nucleotide sequence: TGTGCCAGTAGTATAAGGGGACAGGGGTCCAATGAGCAGTTCTTC. The chain has TRBV19 and TRBJ2-1, with 10 bases that match TRBD1. The V gene end was trimmed by 2 bases and the J gene end by 6 bases; junction bases not matched to a gene: 4. Germline CDR1 LNHDA, CDR2 SQIVND (reference sequence). This CDR3 comprises 15 residues.

This rearrangement joins TRBV15 to TRBJ2-1; TRBD2 agrees at 7 bases. The CDR3 has 13 amino acids. The V gene end was trimmed by 5 bases and the J gene end by 4 bases; junction bases not matched to a gene: 2. Germline V CDR1 and CDR2: LNHNV, YYDKDF (reference sequence). The CDR3 bases are TGTGCCACCAGCGGAGCGGGGTACAATGAGCAGTTCTTC. Translating gives CATSGAGYNEQFF.

The rearrangement uses TRBV2 and TRBJ1-2; D call uncertain. This CDR3 has 13 residues. V lost 5 bases to trimming and J lost 1 base, with 8 bases between them. Germline CDR1 and CDR2: SNHLY and FYNNEI. The CDR3 DNA sequence: TGTGCCAGCAGTAACAAAATTAACTATGGCTACACCTTC. Amino acid sequence: CASSNKINYGYTF.

The rearrangement joins TRBV5-1 to TRBJ1-2, with 8 bases lining up with TRBD1. V was clipped by 4 bases and J by 1 base; unmatched bases: 9. The CDR3 length is 16 residues. CDR1 SGHRS and CDR2 YFSETQ come from the germline V gene. CDR3 nucleotides: TGCGCCAGCAGCCCGGGGGAGACAGGGGTTAACTATGGCTACACCTTC. This sequence encodes CASSPGETGVNYGYTF.

The chain has TRBV7-9 and TRBJ2-3; D may be TRBD1 (6 bases). The V end was cut by 5 bases, the J end by 6 bases, with 15 bases between. Germline CDR1 SEHNR, CDR2 FQNEAQ (reference sequence). This CDR3 has 14 amino acids. The CDR3 region has the DNA TGTGCCAGCAGCATACTAGACAGGTCGGATACGCAGTATTTT. It encodes CASSILDRSDTQYF. Supplemented by reference TRBV7-9 and TRBJ2-3, the full variable domain reads DTGVSQNPRHKITKRGQNVTFRCDPISEHNRLYWYRQTLGQGPEFLTYFQNEAQLEKSRLLSDRFSAERPKGSFSTLEIQRTEQGDSAMYLCASSILDRSDTQYFGPGTRLTVL.

In nucleotides, the CDR3 is TGTGCCAGCAGTGACGGCCTACCGGGCACTGAAGCTTTCTTT. Amino acids: CASSDGLPGTEAFF. This chain connects TRBV6-1 to TRBJ1-1; D gene unclear. The CDR3 has 14 residues. Germline V CDR1 and CDR2: MNHNS, SASEGT. Trimming took 3 bases from V and 4 from J, leaving 12 bases between them.

V and J are TRBV6-2 or TRBV6-3 and TRBJ1-3; D is possibly TRBD1 (6 bases). The CDR3 covers 15 residues. Germline-derived CDR1 and CDR2 are MNHEY and SVGEGT. The V gene lost 0 bases and the J gene lost 0 bases, with 6 bases spanning the gap. This chain's CDR3 is CASSYSDSSGNTIYF. Written as DNA, the CDR3 is TGTGCCAGCAGTTACTCGGACAGCTCTGGAAACACCATATATTTT.

The V call is TRBV5-1, the J call TRBJ2-1; 7 bases line up with TRBD2. This CDR3 contains 16 residues. The germline V gene encodes CDR1 SGHRS and CDR2 YFSETQ. J gave up 7 bases and V 0 bases, and 10 bases lay outside the gene matches. CDR3: CASSLDGGSTGNEQFF. Written as DNA, the CDR3 is TGCGCCAGCAGCTTGGACGGCGGGAGCACCGGAAATGAGCAGTTCTTC. The full variable domain, its missing parts supplied by reference TRBV5-1 and TRBJ2-1, is KAGVTQTPRYLIKTRGQQVTLSCSPISGHRSVSWYQQTPGQGLQFLFEYFSETQRNKGNFPGRFSGRQFSNSRSEMNVSTLELGDSALYLCASSLDGGSTGNEQFFGPGTRLTVL.

V and J are TRBV14 and TRBJ2-1, with a weak D call TRBD2 (6 bases). The ends were cut back, 1 base at V and 4 bases at J, with 14 bases in the middle. The CDR3 is made up of 16 amino acids. The germline CDR1 and CDR2 sequences are SGHDN and FVKESK. DNA for the CDR3: TGTGCCAGCAGCCAAGGCGGGGCGGGGACTTACAATGAGCAGTTCTTC. This translates into CASSQGGAGTYNEQFF.

The chain employs TRBV19 and TRBJ2-4; no definite D call. The CDR3 runs 11 residues. The germline V gene has CDR1 LNHDA and CDR2 SQIVND (reference sequence). Trimming took off 7 bases at V and 5 bases at J, with 6 bases between the two ends. The CDR3 nucleotides are TGTGCCAGTAAGGTACAAAACATTCAGTACTTC. Translation: CASKVQNIQYF.

The chain carries TRBV20-1 and TRBJ1-1; 9 bases line up with TRBD1. Trimming cost V 6 bases and J 8 bases; bases outside gene matches: 4. The CDR3 consists of 11 residues. The germline gives CDR1 DFQATT, CDR2 SNEGSKA (reference sequence). The CDR3 sequence: CSADRGVEAFF. CDR3 sequence (DNA): TGCAGTGCCGACAGGGGGGTCGAAGCTTTCTTT.

The V gene is TRBV6-2 or TRBV6-3, the J gene TRBJ1-1; no definite D call. This CDR3 spans 15 amino acids. V was cut by 5 bases and J by 0 bases, with 13 bases left in between. The V gene's germline CDR1 is MNHEY and CDR2 SVGEGT. The CDR3 DNA reads as TGTGCCAGCAGTGCCGCGGAGGAGGTGAACACTGAAGCTTTCTTT. It codes for CASSAAEEVNTEAFF.

This clone came up once. CDR3 coding DNA: TGTGCCAGCAGCGTCGCGGCAGCTACTGGTGGCTACACCTTC. Protein sequence: CASSVAAATGGYTF. V and J are TRBV9 and TRBJ1-2; D is unclear. CDR1 and CDR2 from the germline V gene are SGDLS and YYNGEE. Deletions cut 2 bases from V and 7 bases from J, with 15 bases between. CDR3 length: 14 residues.

This clone appeared a few times. V and J are TRBV19 and TRBJ2-4; 7 positions match TRBD1. Germline V gene lookup returns CDR1 LNHDA and CDR2 SQIVND (reference sequence). V shed 4 bases, J shed 1 base, and the junction held 10 bases outside the gene matches. The CDR3 spans 17 residues. CDR3 loop: CASSTGTALVAKNIQYF. As DNA, the CDR3 is TGTGCCAGTAGTACCGGGACAGCCCTCGTGGCCAAAAACATTCAGTACTTC.

As DNA, the CDR3 is TGTGCCAGCAGTCGACAACCTGGGCTTGGGAGTGGCACCGGGGAGCTGTTTTTT. Translated: CASSRQPGLGSGTGELFF. This chain uses TRBV6-6 with TRBJ2-2; weak D call: TRBD2 (5 bases). Germline V lookup: CDR1 MNHNY, CDR2 SVGAGI (reference sequence). V lost 5 bases to trimming and J lost 4 bases, with 23 bases between them. CDR3 length: 18 amino acids.